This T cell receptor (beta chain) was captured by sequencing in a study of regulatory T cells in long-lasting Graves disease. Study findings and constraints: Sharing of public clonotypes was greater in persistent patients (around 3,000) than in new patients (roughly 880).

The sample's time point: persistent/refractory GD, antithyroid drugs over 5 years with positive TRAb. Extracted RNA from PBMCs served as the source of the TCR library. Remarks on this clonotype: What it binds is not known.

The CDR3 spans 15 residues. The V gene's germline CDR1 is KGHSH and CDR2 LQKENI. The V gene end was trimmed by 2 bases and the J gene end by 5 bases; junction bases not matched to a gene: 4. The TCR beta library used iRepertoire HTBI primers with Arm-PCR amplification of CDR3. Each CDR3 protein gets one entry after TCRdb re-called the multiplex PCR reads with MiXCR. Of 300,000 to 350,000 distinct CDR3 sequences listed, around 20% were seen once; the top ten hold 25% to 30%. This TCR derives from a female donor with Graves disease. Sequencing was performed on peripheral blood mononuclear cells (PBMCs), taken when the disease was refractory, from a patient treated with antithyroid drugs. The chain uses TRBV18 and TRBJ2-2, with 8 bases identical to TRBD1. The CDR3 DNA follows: TGTGCCAGCTCACCATTCACAGGGGGAACCGGGGAGCTGTTTTTT. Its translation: CASSPFTGGTGELFF.